The rows below give T cell receptor beta chains drawn from one sample of a study of cytomegalovirus exposure and HLA in healthy donors. Profiled with immunoSEQ multiplex PCR; TCRdb holds only in-frame clones, not every one. The sample contains about 120,000 clones, about four fifths of which appear only once. Sequences were obtained from PBMCs. These receptors all come from a man younger than 45 in good health and CMV-seropositive. Each CDR3 is given with its conserved first and last residue. D genes are given only for firm matches. The size field is filled for only some rows; it gives once, few, many or a size class.

V gene	J gene	D gene	clone size	CDR3 protein	CDR3 DNA
TRBV7-6	TRBJ2-1	-	-	CASSLAPAGNEQFF	TGTGCCAGCAGCTTAGCGCCGGCGGGGAATGAGCAGTTCTTC
TRBV5-5	TRBJ1-1	TRBD1	few	CASSLTGTAMMNTEAFF	TGTGCCAGCAGCTTAACCGGGACAGCAATGATGAACACTGAAGCTTTCTTT
TRBV7-3	TRBJ2-2	-	few	CASSLSYDTGELFF	TGTGCCAGCAGCTTAAGCTATGACACCGGGGAGCTGTTTTTT
TRBV6-5	TRBJ1-2	-	-	CASAYSVFTDYGYTF	TGTGCCAGCGCATACAGTGTATTTACGGACTATGGCTACACCTTC
TRBV2	TRBJ2-4	-	-	CASISVAKNIQYF	TGTGCCAGCATATCTGTAGCCAAAAACATTCAGTACTTC
TRBV5-6	TRBJ1-6	TRBD1	-	CASSLAGTGDSPLHF	TGTGCCAGCAGCTTGGCCGGGACAGGGGATTCACCCCTCCACTTT
TRBV5-5	TRBJ2-1	-	once	CASSLSLGTPTYNEQFF	TGTGCCAGCAGCTTGTCGCTAGGGACTCCTACCTACAATGAGCAGTTCTTC
TRBV19	TRBJ2-1	TRBD2	few	CASSDTPPGLAGGIENEQFF	TGTGCCAGTAGTGACACACCTCCGGGACTAGCGGGAGGGATAGAGAATGAGCAGTTCTTC
TRBV6-5	TRBJ1-6	-	-	CASSLVRELILSPLHF	TGTGCCAGCAGTTTGGTCCGGGAGTTAATTCTCTCACCCCTCCACTTT
TRBV29-1	TRBJ2-1	TRBD2	-	CSGTSGNNEQFF	TGCAGCGGAACTAGCGGGAACAATGAGCAGTTCTTC
TRBV4-1	TRBJ1-5	-	-	CASSHTQGNQPQHF	TGCGCCAGCAGCCATACACAGGGCAATCAGCCCCAGCATTTT
TRBV5-4	TRBJ2-5	TRBD2	-	CASSLDLAGVETQYF	TGTGCCAGCAGCTTGGATCTAGCGGGAGTAGAGACCCAGTACTTC
TRBV25-1	TRBJ1-2	-	-	CASSEQGSAGLAGYTF	TGTGCCAGCAGTGAACAGGGGTCGGCCGGGCTCGCAGGCTACACCTTC
TRBV6-5	TRBJ1-1	TRBD1	-	CASSFDRVLNTEAFF	TGTGCCAGCAGTTTCGACAGGGTTTTGAACACTGAAGCTTTCTTT
TRBV9	TRBJ2-5	TRBD2	few	CASSVPDGGAVGTQYF	TGTGCCAGCAGCGTACCCGACGGGGGGGCCGTCGGGACCCAGTACTTC
TRBV27	TRBJ2-7	-	once	CASSFGLPYEQYF	TGTGCCAGCAGTTTTGGCTTACCCTACGAGCAGTACTTC
TRBV19	TRBJ1-2	-	-	CASTRRQDEFGYTF	TGTGCCAGTACTCGCCGACAGGATGAATTCGGCTACACCTTC
TRBV19	TRBJ2-4	TRBD1	-	CASSIDLTGVENIQYF	TGTGCCAGTAGTATAGACCTCACAGGGGTGGAAAACATTCAGTACTTC
TRBV6-1	TRBJ1-5	-	-	CASRTPGWRNQPQHF	TGTGCCAGCAGGACCCCAGGGTGGCGCAATCAGCCCCAGCATTTT
TRBV5-1	TRBJ1-2	-	-	CASSLGQRLIYGYTF	TGCGCCAGCAGCTTGGGGCAGCGTCTCATTTATGGCTACACCTTC
TRBV7-8	TRBJ1-3	TRBD1	-	CASILTPRGLEGNTIYF	TGTGCCAGCATCCTAACCCCCAGGGGGCTAGAGGGAAACACCATATATTTT
TRBV6-1	TRBJ2-5	-	-	CASSLQGSGQETQYF	TGTGCCAGCAGCTTACAGGGTTCAGGGCAAGAGACCCAGTACTTC
TRBV5-6	TRBJ2-3	-	-	CASSLGISDRGITDTQYF	TGTGCCAGCAGCTTGGGTATTTCGGACAGAGGGATCACAGATACGCAGTATTTT
TRBV5-1	TRBJ2-1	TRBD2	-	CASSPLAGYNEQFF	TGCGCCAGCAGCCCACTAGCGGGTTACAATGAGCAGTTCTTC
TRBV2	TRBJ2-5	TRBD1	-	CASSEDGGTGEEETQYF	TGTGCCAGCAGTGAAGACGGTGGGACAGGGGAAGAGGAGACCCAGTACTTC
TRBV28	TRBJ2-2	TRBD2	-	CASRGLAGRYMNTGELFF	TGTGCCAGCAGGGGACTAGCGGGACGTTACATGAACACCGGGGAGCTGTTTTTT
TRBV10-3	TRBJ2-3	TRBD1	-	CAISVGDSLTDTQYF	TGTGCCATCAGTGTTGGGGACAGCCTCACAGATACGCAGTATTTT
TRBV10-3	TRBJ1-4	TRBD1	-	CAISERGPEEKLFF	TGTGCCATCAGTGAGAGGGGGCCCGAAGAAAAACTGTTTTTT
TRBV7-8	TRBJ2-5	-	-	CASRRRGGGQETQYF	TGTGCCAGCAGGCGCAGGGGAGGGGGCCAAGAGACCCAGTACTTC
TRBV6-1	TRBJ1-4	-	-	CASSLRRSNEKLFF	TGTGCCAGCAGTCTAAGACGGAGTAATGAAAAACTGTTTTTT
TRBV11-2	TRBJ1-4	TRBD1	-	CASSSMRDRVWKLFF	TGTGCCAGCAGCTCCATGCGGGACAGGGTCTGGAAACTGTTTTTT
TRBV7-8	TRBJ2-4	TRBD2	-	CASSLSGRGVGDIQYF	TGTGCCAGCAGCCTTAGCGGGAGGGGGGTAGGGGACATTCAGTACTTC
TRBV5-4	TRBJ2-3	-	-	CASSAGSADTQYF	TGTGCCAGCAGCGCGGGTTCGGCTGATACGCAGTATTTT
TRBV19	TRBJ1-2	-	-	CASSGRGDGYTF	TGTGCCAGTAGCGGTCGGGGGGATGGCTACACCTTC
TRBV7-8	TRBJ1-1	-	-	CASSPSGSMNTEAFF	TGTGCCAGCAGCCCGAGCGGGTCCATGAACACTGAAGCTTTCTTT
TRBV29-1	TRBJ1-2	TRBD1	-	CSVEDGGGGDGYTF	TGCAGCGTTGAAGACGGAGGGGGCGGCGATGGCTACACCTTC
TRBV5-1	TRBJ2-3	TRBD1	once	CASSLGGRGPDTQYF	TGCGCCAGCAGCTTGGGTGGAAGGGGGCCAGATACGCAGTATTTT
TRBV27	TRBJ1-1	TRBD1	-	CASRRQGTPEAFF	TGTGCCAGCAGAAGACAGGGGACCCCGGAGGCTTTCTTT
TRBV27	TRBJ2-3	TRBD2	-	CASSLGTSGTLDTQYF	TGTGCCAGCAGTTTAGGGACTAGCGGGACGCTGGATACGCAGTATTTT
TRBV2	TRBJ2-1	-	-	CASNAGPLYNEQFF	TGTGCCAGCAACGCGGGTCCCCTTTACAATGAGCAGTTCTTC
TRBV5-5	TRBJ2-1	TRBD2	-	CASSFLAGSYNEQFF	TGTGCCAGCAGCTTCTTAGCGGGGAGTTACAATGAGCAGTTCTTC
TRBV29-1	TRBJ1-2	TRBD1	few	CSVEQTGGYGYTF	TGCAGCGTTGAGCAGACAGGGGGGTATGGCTACACCTTC
TRBV30	TRBJ2-7	TRBD1	-	CAWSVNLGTGTYEQYF	TGTGCCTGGAGTGTAAATTTAGGGACAGGAACCTACGAGCAGTACTTC
TRBV5-1	TRBJ2-3	-	few	CASSSPRGRTNTDTQYF	TGCGCCAGCAGCTCTCCTCGGGGCAGGACTAACACAGATACGCAGTATTTT
TRBV2	TRBJ2-1	-	-	CASSAGSSYNEQFF	TGTGCCAGCAGTGCGGGGTCATCCTACAATGAGCAGTTCTTC